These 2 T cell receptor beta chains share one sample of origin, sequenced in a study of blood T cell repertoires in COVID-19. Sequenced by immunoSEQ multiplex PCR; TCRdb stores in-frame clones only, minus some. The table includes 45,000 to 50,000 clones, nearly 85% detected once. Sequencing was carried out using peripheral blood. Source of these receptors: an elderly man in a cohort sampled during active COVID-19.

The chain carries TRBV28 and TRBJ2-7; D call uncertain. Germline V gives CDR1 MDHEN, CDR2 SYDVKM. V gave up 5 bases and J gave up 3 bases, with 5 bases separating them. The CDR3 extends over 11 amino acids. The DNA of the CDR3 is TGTGCCAGCAGTCAATTCTACGAGCAGTACTTC. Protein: CASSQFYEQYF.

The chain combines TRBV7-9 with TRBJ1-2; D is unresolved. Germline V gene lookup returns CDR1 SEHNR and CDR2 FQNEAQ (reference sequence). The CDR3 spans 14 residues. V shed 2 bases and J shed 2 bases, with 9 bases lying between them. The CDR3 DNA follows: TGTGCCAGCAGCTTACGCGGGGTAAACTATGGCTACACCTTC. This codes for CASSLRGVNYGYTF. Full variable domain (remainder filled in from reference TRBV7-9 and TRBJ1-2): DTGVSQNPRHKITKRGQNVTFRCDPISEHNRLYWYRQTLGQGPEFLTYFQNEAQLEKSRLLSDRFSAERPKGSFSTLEIQRTEQGDSAMYLCASSLRGVNYGYTFGSGTRLTVV.